The 23 T cell receptor beta chains below come from one sample, sequenced in a study of T cell repertoires in cytomegalovirus infection. Each CDR3 protein is one row after TCRdb ran MiXCR on the reads. The repertoire holds hundreds of thousands of distinct CDR3 sequences, with around 10% as singletons. The sequenced sample was PBMCs. The receptors were sampled from a human donor in good health (CMV status not recorded). Some clones in this sample may be carry-over from other donors' samples.

The chain couples TRBV19 to TRBJ2-6, with D tentatively TRBD1 (6 bases). The V gene's germline CDR1 is LNHDA and CDR2 SQIVND (reference sequence). With 3 bases removed from V and 1 base from J, the gap between germline ends came to 10 bases. CDR3 length: 16 residues. The CDR3 DNA sequence: TGTGCCAGTAGTATTGACAGGCCATCTGGGGCCAACGTCCTGACTTTC. This translates into CASSIDRPSGANVLTF.

The sample holds many counts of this clonotype. This chain connects TRBV7-2 to TRBJ2-1; 7 bases line up with TRBD1. This CDR3 has 15 residues. The V and J ends lost 1 base and 6 bases, in that order; junction bases with no gene match: 6. From germline, CDR1 is SGHTA and CDR2 FQGNSA. The CDR3 loop reads CASSLGTGSSNEQFF. The CDR3, as DNA: TGTGCCAGCAGCTTAGGGACAGGAAGCTCCAATGAGCAGTTCTTC.

The rearrangement joins TRBV5-5 to TRBJ1-6, with D perhaps TRBD1 (5 bases). CDR1 is SGHKS and CDR2 is YYEKEE in the germline V gene (reference sequence). V was clipped by 4 bases and J by 5 bases, with 13 bases between them. The CDR3 covers 15 residues. CDR3 protein: CASSIRDGDNSPLHF. In DNA form, the CDR3 reads TGTGCCAGCAGCATCCGGGACGGAGATAATTCACCCCTCCACTTT.

There are many counts of this clonotype. This chain links TRBV7-9 with TRBJ2-5, with D unresolved. V was trimmed by 0 bases and J by 4 bases, leaving 9 bases between them. In germline, CDR1 is SEHNR, CDR2 FQNEAQ (reference sequence). This CDR3 comprises 14 residues. CDR3 sequence (DNA): TGTGCCAGCAGCTTAGCTGAAGGATCAGAGACCCAGTACTTC. This sequence encodes CASSLAEGSETQYF.

This clonotype was seen ten or more times. The V call is TRBV2, the J call TRBJ2-1, with 9 bases matching TRBD2. The J segment lost 4 bases and the V segment lost 4 bases, leaving 5 bases of the junction unmatched. The CDR3 contains 15 residues. From germline, CDR1 is SNHLY and CDR2 FYNNEI. CDR3 in amino acids: CASSAEAGGYNEQFF. CDR3 in DNA: TGTGCCAGCAGTGCAGAAGCGGGGGGATACAATGAGCAGTTCTTC.

A few counts support this clonotype. The rearrangement joins TRBV6-2 or TRBV6-3 to TRBJ2-7; D is perhaps TRBD2 (5 bases). V was pared by 5 bases and J by 2 bases, with 7 bases between. The length of the CDR3 is 12 residues. Germline CDR1 and CDR2: MNHEY and SVGEGT. The CDR3 here is CASSGSTYEQYV. The CDR3 nucleotides are TGTGCCAGCAGTGGGAGCACCTACGAGCAGTACGTC.

This clonotype was seen repeatedly, ten times or more. V usage is TRBV7-2 and J usage is TRBJ2-7; tentatively, D is TRBD2 (7 bases). CDR1 and CDR2 (germline): SGHTA, FQGNSA. Trimming removed 6 bases from V and 0 bases from J, with 15 bases in between. The CDR3 is 15 amino acids. The CDR3 loop reads CASRFRGGSSYEQYF. The CDR3 nucleotides are TGTGCCAGCAGATTTAGGGGGGGGAGCTCCTACGAGCAGTACTTC.

The chain links TRBV27 to TRBJ2-5; 7 nucleotides agree with TRBD1. J gave up 2 bases and V 6 bases, and 6 bases lay outside the gene matches. CDR1 and CDR2 from the germline V gene are MNHEY and SMNVEV (reference sequence). The length of the CDR3 is 14 residues. The CDR3 DNA sequence: TGTGCCAGCAGACCGACAGGGCGGCAAGAGACCCAGTACTTC. This encodes CASRPTGRQETQYF.

This clonotype was seen ten or more times. The J gene is TRBJ2-3, the V gene TRBV7-2, with a weak D call TRBD1 (6 bases). Trimming cost V 3 bases and J 6 bases, with 19 bases left between them. The germline CDR1 and CDR2 sequences are SGHTA and FQGNSA. This CDR3 region has 16 residues. CDR3 DNA: TGTGCCAGCAGCTTTTTATTGACCTCAACAGGGGATACGCAGTATTTT. This codes for CASSFLLTSTGDTQYF.

This clonotype was counted many times. V and J are TRBV29-1 and TRBJ1-1; D gene uncertain. Germline V lookup: CDR1 SQVTM, CDR2 ANQGSEA. The germline V and J ends were trimmed by 6 bases and 0 bases, with 11 bases remaining between them. The CDR3 loop spans 13 amino acids. The CDR3: CSVLNVMNTEAFF. The CDR3 bases are TGCAGCGTCCTCAACGTAATGAACACTGAAGCTTTCTTT.

This clonotype was observed a few times. The rearrangement links TRBV19 to TRBJ2-1; 9 positions match TRBD2. V trimming: 1 base; J trimming: 7 bases; junction bases outside the gene matches: 11. CDR3 size: 17 residues. Germline V gene data show CDR1 as LNHDA and CDR2 as SQIVND (reference sequence). The CDR3 region is CASSIGLGLADQNEQFF. The CDR3 region has the DNA TGTGCCAGTAGTATAGGCCTGGGACTAGCTGATCAAAATGAGCAGTTCTTC.

There are many counts of this clonotype. The rearrangement joins TRBV18 to TRBJ1-1; 8 bases match TRBD1. The trim removed 8 bases at V and 1 base at J, leaving 6 bases unmatched. Germline V gives CDR1 KGHSH, CDR2 LQKENI. This CDR3 is built from 14 residues. The CDR3 DNA follows: TGTGCCAGCAGCCCCGGACAGGGGAACACTGAAGCTTTCTTT. The encoded protein is CASSPGQGNTEAFF.

This clonotype was counted between two and nine times. V usage is TRBV20-1 and J usage is TRBJ2-7; the match to TRBD1 covers 7 bases. Germline V CDR1 and CDR2: DFQATT, SNEGSKA (reference sequence). After removal of 6 bases from V and 0 bases from J, the junction contained 11 bases not matched to a gene. This CDR3 spans 15 amino acids. In nucleotides, the CDR3 is TGCAGTGCCAGCGATCCCGGGACAGTCTCCTACGAGCAGTACGTC. Its translation: CSASDPGTVSYEQYV.

In its sample, this clonotype was seen many times. This chain connects TRBV28 to TRBJ1-6; no definite D call. CDR1 is MDHEN, CDR2 SYDVKM, per germline. V was cut by 8 bases and J by 11 bases, with 19 bases left in between. The CDR3 loop spans 14 amino acids. Written as DNA, the CDR3 is TGTGCCAGCGGGTCCCCTGGGGAACTAGCACCCCTCCACTTT. Amino acids: CASGSPGELAPLHF.

Only a few counts were recorded for this clonotype. The V and J genes are TRBV20-1 and TRBJ1-2, with a weak D call TRBD1 (5 bases). Deletions cut 1 base from V and 8 bases from J, with 11 bases between. The CDR3 contains 12 residues. Germline CDR1 DFQATT, CDR2 SNEGSKA (reference sequence). CDR3 sequence (DNA): TGCAGTGCTAGAGGGGGGGATGTAGGCTACACCTTC. The encoded protein is CSARGGDVGYTF.

About this clonotype itself: Its ends do not fully match the called genes, so a read error is possible. This chain links TRBV20-1 with TRBJ2-3, with D uncertain. The V gene's germline CDR1 is DFQATT and CDR2 SNEGSKA (reference sequence). The CDR3 spans 13 residues. The CDR3 is CSAREASTDTQYF. CDR3 DNA sequence: TGCAGTGCGAGAGAAGCCAGCACAGATACGCAGTATTTT.

The sample holds one count of this clonotype. This may be a read error: a much more frequent sequence differs by one nucleotide. V and J are TRBV28 and TRBJ2-1, with D hard to call. Germline CDR1 and CDR2: MDHEN and SYDVKM. This CDR3 contains 16 residues. CDR3 DNA: TGTGCCAGCAGCTCGACCTTAACACCGACCCCAAATGTGCAGTTCTTC. Translating it yields CASSSTLTPTPNVQFF. The full variable domain, its missing parts supplied by reference TRBV28 and TRBJ2-1, is DVKVTQSSRYLVKRTGEKVFLECVQDMDHENMFWYRQDPGLGLRLIYFSYDVKMKEKGDIPEGYSVSREKKERFSLILESASTNQTSMYLCASSSTLTPTPNVQFFGPGTRLTVL.

Details on this clonotype: This may be a read error, as it is one base from a much larger clone. This chain connects TRBV6-5 to TRBJ1-5; D is unclear. This CDR3 comprises 13 residues. Trimming left V 6 bases short and J 6 bases short, with 12 bases between. Germline V lookup: CDR1 MNHEY, CDR2 SVGAGI. The CDR3 DNA follows: TGTGCCAGCAGCCAACGACCCAGTCAGCCCCAGCATTTT. Translating it yields CASSQRPSQPQHF.

The chain carries TRBV20-1 and TRBJ2-5; weak D call: TRBD1 (6 bases). The germline V gene has CDR1 DFQATT and CDR2 SNEGSKA (reference sequence). The V gene lost 0 bases and the J gene lost 1 base, with 15 bases spanning the gap. The CDR3 is 16 residues long. The DNA for the CDR3 is TGCAGTGCTAGAGATCCATTTAGGGGGACCCAAGAGACCCAGTACTTC. Translated: CSARDPFRGTQETQYF.

This clonotype was seen ten or more times. The genes are TRBV25-1 and TRBJ1-6; tentative D call: TRBD1 (5 bases). Germline CDR1 MGHDK, CDR2 SYGVNS. The V gene lost 1 base and the J gene lost 8 bases, with 12 bases spanning the gap. CDR3 length equals 15 residues. The CDR3 here is CASSEWGVWDSPLHF. The CDR3 DNA reads as TGTGCCAGCAGTGAATGGGGGGTATGGGATTCACCCCTCCACTTT.

This clonotype was recorded many times. This rearrangement joins TRBV7-2 to TRBJ2-7, with 8 bases that match TRBD1. V dropped 0 bases and J dropped 2; count of bases not matched to a gene: 3. CDR3 length: 15 residues. Germline CDR1 and CDR2: SGHTA and FQGNSA. This chain's CDR3 is CASSLAAGGTYEQYV. The CDR3 DNA is TGTGCCAGCAGCTTAGCTGCAGGGGGCACCTACGAGCAGTACGTC.

This clonotype was detected ten times or more. This sequence joins TRBV24-1 and TRBJ2-1; D remains ambiguous. Trimming stripped 3 bases from V and 6 bases from J, with 20 bases between. The CDR3 is made up of 17 amino acids. Germline loops: CDR1 KGHDR, CDR2 SFDVKD. CDR3 sequence (DNA): TGTGCCACCAGTGATGCCGCCGGGCAAGGGATAGGCAATGAGCAGTTCTTC. Translation gives CATSDAAGQGIGNEQFF.

This clonotype has at least ten counts. The chain couples TRBV6-6 to TRBJ2-5, with 8 nucleotides matching TRBD2. The CDR3 is made up of 15 amino acids. V was pared by 4 bases and J by 5 bases, with 9 bases of the junction left unmatched. CDR1 is MNHNY, CDR2 SVGAGI, per germline (reference sequence). CDR3 sequence: CASSWGSGGRETQYF. CDR3 coding DNA: TGTGCCAGCAGTTGGGGGAGCGGGGGCAGGGAGACCCAGTACTTC.